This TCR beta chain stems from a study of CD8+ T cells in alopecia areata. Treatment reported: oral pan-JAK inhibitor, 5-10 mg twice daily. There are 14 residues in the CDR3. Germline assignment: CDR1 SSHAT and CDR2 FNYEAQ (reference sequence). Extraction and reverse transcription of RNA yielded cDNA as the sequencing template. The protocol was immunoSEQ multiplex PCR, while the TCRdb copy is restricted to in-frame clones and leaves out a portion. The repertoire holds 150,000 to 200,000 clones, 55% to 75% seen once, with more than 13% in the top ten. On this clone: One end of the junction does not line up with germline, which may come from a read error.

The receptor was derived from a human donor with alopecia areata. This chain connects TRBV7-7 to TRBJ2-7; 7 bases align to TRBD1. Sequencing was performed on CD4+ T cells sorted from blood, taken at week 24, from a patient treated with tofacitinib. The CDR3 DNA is TGTGCTAGCAGCCCCGGGACAGATTCCTACGAGCAGTACTTC. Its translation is CASSPGTDSYEQYF.